The entry below gives a single T cell receptor beta chain sequence along with its context. Antigen specificity is unknown. This PCR relied on a set of 60 Vbeta primers and 13 Jbeta primers. Repertoires were generated with immunoSEQ multiplex PCR, while TCRdb's copy carries only in-frame clones and drops some. The sample includes under 150,000 clones, approximately 84% of them seen just once. The sample originates from a study of cytomegalovirus exposure and HLA in healthy donors. The study, taken as a whole, reports: Many donors carried some public TCRs, although rarity characterized most TCR sequences. It was reported in a later analysis that an Asian-associated ancestry cluster showed fewer N-insertions than the approximately 670-donor mean.

Sequenced sample: PBMCs. The receptor was derived from a boy aged 2 to 10 in good health and CMV-seronegative.

The CDR3 is CASSVGGVGETQYF. CDR3 nucleotides: TGTGCCAGCAGCGTAGGGGGAGTTGGGGAGACCCAGTACTTC. The chain carries TRBV9 and TRBJ2-5; a possible D gene is TRBD2 (5 bases). This CDR3 comprises 14 residues. The germline CDR1 and CDR2 sequences are SGDLS and YYNGEE. V lost 0 bases and J lost 5, with 11 bases in between.